The entry below describes one T cell receptor (beta chain). Germline and junction disagree at one end, which may indicate a read error. This sample is drawn from a study of T cells in Graves' hyperthyroidism and ophthalmopathy. Newly diagnosed hyperthyroidism, duration under 2 months, in patients aged 18 to 65. The TCR beta CDR3 regions underwent amplification using RNA transcripts as the source. RT-PCR in the first round (using the HTBI primer set) targeted the TCR CDR3. TCRdb re-called the multiplex PCR reads through MiXCR, storing one row per CDR3 protein. The sample has hundreds of thousands of distinct CDR3 sequences, 35% seen once; the top ten hold around 30%. The CDR3 runs to 15 residues. In germline, CDR1 is ENHRY, CDR2 SYGVKD.

The sample taken for sequencing was blood. The genes are TRBV10-3 and TRBJ2-1; 10 bases map to TRBD1. The clonotype originates from a woman between 40 and 55 years old with Graves' hyperthyroidism. The CDR3 region has the DNA TGTGCCAGCAGTTACGAAAGGACAGGGGGGAATGAGCAGTTCTTC. It codes for CASSYERTGGNEQFF.